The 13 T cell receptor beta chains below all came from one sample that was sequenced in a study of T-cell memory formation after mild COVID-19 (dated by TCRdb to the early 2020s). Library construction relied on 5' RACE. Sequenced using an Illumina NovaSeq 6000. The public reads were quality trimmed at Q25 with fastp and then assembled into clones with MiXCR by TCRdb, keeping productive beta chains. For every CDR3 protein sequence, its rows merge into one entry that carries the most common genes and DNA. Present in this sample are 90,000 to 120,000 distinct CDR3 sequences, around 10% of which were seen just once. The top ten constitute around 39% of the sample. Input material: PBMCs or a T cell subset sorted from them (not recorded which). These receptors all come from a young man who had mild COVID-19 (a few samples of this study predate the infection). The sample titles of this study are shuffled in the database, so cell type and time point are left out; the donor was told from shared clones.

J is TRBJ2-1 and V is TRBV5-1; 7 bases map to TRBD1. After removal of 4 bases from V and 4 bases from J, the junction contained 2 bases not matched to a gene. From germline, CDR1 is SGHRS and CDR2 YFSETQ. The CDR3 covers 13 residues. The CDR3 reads CASSTGQYNEQFF. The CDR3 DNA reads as TGCGCCAGCAGCACGGGACAGTACAATGAGCAGTTCTTC.

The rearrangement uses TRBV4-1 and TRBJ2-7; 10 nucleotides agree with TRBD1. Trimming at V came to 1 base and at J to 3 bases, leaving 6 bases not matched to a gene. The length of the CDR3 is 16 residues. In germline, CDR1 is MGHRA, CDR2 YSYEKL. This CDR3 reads CASSQGGQGRIYEQYF. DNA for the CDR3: TGCGCCAGCAGCCAAGGGGGACAGGGGAGGATCTACGAGCAGTACTTC.

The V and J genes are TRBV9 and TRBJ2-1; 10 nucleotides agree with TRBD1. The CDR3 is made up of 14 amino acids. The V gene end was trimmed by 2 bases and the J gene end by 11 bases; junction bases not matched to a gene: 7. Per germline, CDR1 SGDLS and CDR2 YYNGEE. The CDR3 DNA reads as TGTGCCAGCAGCGTCGAGACAGGGGGCGCAAAGCAGTTCTTC. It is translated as CASSVETGGAKQFF.

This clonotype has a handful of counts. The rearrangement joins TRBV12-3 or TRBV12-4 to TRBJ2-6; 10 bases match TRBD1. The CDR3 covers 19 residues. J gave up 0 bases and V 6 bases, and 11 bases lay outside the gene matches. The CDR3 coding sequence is TGTGCCAGCAGGCCCAAACCCGGGACAGGGGTCTCTGGGGCCAACGTCCTGACTTTC. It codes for CASRPKPGTGVSGANVLTF.

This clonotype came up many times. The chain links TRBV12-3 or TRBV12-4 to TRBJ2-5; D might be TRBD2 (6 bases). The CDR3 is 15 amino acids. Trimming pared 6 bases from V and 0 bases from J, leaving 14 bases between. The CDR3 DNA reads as TGTGCCAGCAGCCCATGGGGCGGGGACCAAGAGACCCAGTACTTC. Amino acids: CASSPWGGDQETQYF.

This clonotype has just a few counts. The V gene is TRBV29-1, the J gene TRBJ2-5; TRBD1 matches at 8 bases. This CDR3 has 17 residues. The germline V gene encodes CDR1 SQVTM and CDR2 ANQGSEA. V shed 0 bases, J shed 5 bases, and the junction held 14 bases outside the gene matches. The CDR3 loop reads CSVEDPGISGGAETQYF. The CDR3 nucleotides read TGCAGCGTTGAAGATCCTGGCATCTCAGGGGGCGCGGAGACCCAGTACTTC.

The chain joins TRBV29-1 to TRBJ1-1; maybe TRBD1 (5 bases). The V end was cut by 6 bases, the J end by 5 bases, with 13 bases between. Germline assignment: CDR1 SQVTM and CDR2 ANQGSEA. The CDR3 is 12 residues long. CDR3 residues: CSVQHRGTEAFF. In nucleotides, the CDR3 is TGCAGCGTCCAACACCGGGGGACTGAAGCTTTCTTT.

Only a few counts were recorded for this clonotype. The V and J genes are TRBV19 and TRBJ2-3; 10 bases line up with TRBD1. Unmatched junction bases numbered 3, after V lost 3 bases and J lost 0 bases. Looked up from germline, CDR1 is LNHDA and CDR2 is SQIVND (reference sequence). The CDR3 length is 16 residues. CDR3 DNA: TGTGCCAGTAGTATGGGGGACAGGGGCAGCACAGATACGCAGTATTTT. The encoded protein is CASSMGDRGSTDTQYF.

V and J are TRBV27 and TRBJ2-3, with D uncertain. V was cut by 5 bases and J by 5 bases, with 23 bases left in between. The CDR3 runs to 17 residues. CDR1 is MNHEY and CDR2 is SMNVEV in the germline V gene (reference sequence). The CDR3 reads CASSLLESDRPKDTQYF. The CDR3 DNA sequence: TGTGCCAGCAGTCTACTGGAGTCGGACCGACCGAAAGATACGCAGTATTTT.

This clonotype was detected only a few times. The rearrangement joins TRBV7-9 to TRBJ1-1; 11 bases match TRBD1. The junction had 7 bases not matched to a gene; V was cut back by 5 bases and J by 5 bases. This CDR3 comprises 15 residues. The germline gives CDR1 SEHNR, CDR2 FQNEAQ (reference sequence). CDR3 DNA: TGTGCCAGCAGCGCAGGACAGGGGGCCGAGACTGAAGCTTTCTTT. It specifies CASSAGQGAETEAFF.

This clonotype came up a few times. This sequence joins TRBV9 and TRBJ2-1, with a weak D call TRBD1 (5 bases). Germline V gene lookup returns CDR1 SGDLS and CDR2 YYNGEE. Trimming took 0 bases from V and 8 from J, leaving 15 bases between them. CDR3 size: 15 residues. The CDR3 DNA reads TGTGCCAGCAGCGTAGGTCTGGGGCGAAGCCATGAGCAGTTCTTC. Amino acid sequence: CASSVGLGRSHEQFF.

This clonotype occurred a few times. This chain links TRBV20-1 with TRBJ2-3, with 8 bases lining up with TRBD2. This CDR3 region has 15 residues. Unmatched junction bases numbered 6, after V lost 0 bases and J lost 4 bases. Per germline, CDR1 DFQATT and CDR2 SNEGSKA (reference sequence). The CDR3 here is CSARDTGGTPDTQYF. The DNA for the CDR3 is TGCAGTGCTAGAGATACGGGGGGGACTCCAGATACGCAGTATTTT.

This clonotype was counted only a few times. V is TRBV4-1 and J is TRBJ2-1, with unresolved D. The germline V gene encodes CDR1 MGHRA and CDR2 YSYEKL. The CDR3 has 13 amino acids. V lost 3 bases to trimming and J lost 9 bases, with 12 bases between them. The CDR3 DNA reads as TGCGCCAGCAGCCAGGTGGTGGGCGGTGAGCAGTTCTTC. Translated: CASSQVVGGEQFF.